Listed here is a single TCR beta chain. What this receptor recognizes is not known. Nothing much larger sits one base from this clone, and base qualities are not available. The CDR3 sequence holds 16 residues, the cysteine and phenylalanine included. The entry retains the CDR3 DNA only, 48 bases that are in frame from base 1. V lost 5 bases and J lost 2 bases; the stretch between them is 13 bases long. The germline V gene encodes CDR1 SGHTA and CDR2 FQGNSA. This sample is drawn from a study of blood T cell repertoires in COVID-19 (dated by TCRdb to 2020 to 2022). Regarding the research as a whole: Samples from collaborators originated in the United States, Italy and Spain and spanned both the acute and convalescent phases of COVID-19. The prospective study material was composed of cDNA or gDNA derived from T cells, B-cell-depleted T cells, or PBMCs. Subjects who had been exposed to COVID-19, were actively infected with it, or had recovered from it provided the deeply sampled blood TCRbeta repertoires that made up the dataset. A freely available public database, intended as a resource for researchers studying the immune response to SARS-CoV-2, is where the repertoires were released. Samples came from the ongoing ImmuneRACE study (first 160 participants) plus 1,254 subjects from 6 global collaborators. A de-identified subject ID, COVID-19 status, age in years and sex were almost always included in the sample metadata. HLA class I and class II types, where available, came from metadata supplied by the sample provider rather than from assay-based typing. General study outcomes and caveats: Clinical and demographic metadata were provided uncurated, with the amount varying by source and participant.

TCRbeta CDR3 regions were amplified from genomic DNA by means of the immunoSEQ Assay, a bias-controlled multiplex PCR. For the original study's pipeline: The number of nucleated cells in each sample was estimated by amplification of reference gene primers within the assay. To quantify the absolute abundance of each unique TCRbeta CDR3 rearrangement, sequence reads were collapsed and filtered. For each sample, productive Simpson clonality was calculated as the square root of Simpson's diversity index across productive rearrangements. TCRdb limited this immuneACCESS table to in-frame rearrangements with V and J called. A share of clones is missing; checked studies link under half to unresolved V genes, and the rest is unexplained. V and J calls and clone size are those listed in that table; D and trimming were worked out from the DNA. This sample is represented by about 220,000 clones; roughly 80% of them were singletons. The ten biggest clones cover about 2.9% of the sample.

Another Seattle source contributed samples from volunteer blood donors who had recovered from COVID-19. Each collaborating institution followed its own protocols to collect whole blood in K2EDTA tubes. Collaborator samples were shipped for TCRbeta analysis as frozen whole blood, isolated PBMCs, or DNA extracted from either sample type. The clonotype comes from a woman in her twenties or thirties who had recovered from COVID-19. Sequencing was carried out using peripheral blood. The chain links TRBV7-2 with TRBJ2-6, and perhaps TRBD1 as D gene, on 7 matching bases. The DNA sequence follows: TGTGCCAGCAGCATCCAGGGGGGAGCTGGGGCCAACGTCCTGACTTTC. It translates to CASSIQGGAGANVLTF.